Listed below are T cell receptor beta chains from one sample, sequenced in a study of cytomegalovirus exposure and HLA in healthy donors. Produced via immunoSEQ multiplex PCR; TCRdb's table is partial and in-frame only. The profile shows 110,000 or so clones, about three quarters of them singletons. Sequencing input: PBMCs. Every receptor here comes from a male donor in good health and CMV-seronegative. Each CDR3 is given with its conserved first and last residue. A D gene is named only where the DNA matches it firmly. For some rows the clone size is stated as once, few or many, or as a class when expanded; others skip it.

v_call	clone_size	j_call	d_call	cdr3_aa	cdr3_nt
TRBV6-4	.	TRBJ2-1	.	CASSVLKGGNEQFF	TGTGCCAGCAGTGTACTCAAGGGGGGGAATGAGCAGTTCTTC
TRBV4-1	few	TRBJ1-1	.	CASSHSQGNTEAFF	TGCGCCAGCAGCCATTCCCAGGGAAATACTGAAGCTTTCTTT
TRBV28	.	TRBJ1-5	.	CASRTGGGQPQHF	TGTGCCAGCAGGACCGGAGGAGGGCAGCCCCAGCATTTT
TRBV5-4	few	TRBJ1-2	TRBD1	CASTRDRHYGYTF	TGTGCCAGCACCCGGGACAGGCACTATGGCTACACCTTC
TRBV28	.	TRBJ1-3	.	CASSLSAGLSGNTIYF	TGTGCCAGCAGTTTATCGGCGGGCCTCTCTGGAAACACCATATATTTT
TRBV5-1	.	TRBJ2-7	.	CASSPWEAGIYEQYF	TGCGCCAGCAGCCCGTGGGAAGCGGGTATCTACGAGCAGTACTTC
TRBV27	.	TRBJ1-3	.	CASSLRGSGNTIYF	TGTGCCAGCAGTTTGCGGGGGTCGGGAAACACCATATATTTT
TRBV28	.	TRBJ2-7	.	CASMGGTLSYEQYF	TGTGCCAGCATGGGCGGGACCCTTTCCTACGAGCAGTACTTC
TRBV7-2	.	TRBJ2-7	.	CASSLDGSSYYEQYF	TGTGCCAGCAGCTTAGATGGGAGCTCTTACTACGAGCAGTACTTC
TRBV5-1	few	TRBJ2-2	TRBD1	CASSHRTGDTGELFF	TGCGCCAGCAGCCATCGGACAGGGGACACCGGGGAGCTGTTTTTT
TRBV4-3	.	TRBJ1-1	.	CASSQGATEAFF	TGCGCCAGCAGCCAAGGGGCAACTGAAGCTTTCTTT
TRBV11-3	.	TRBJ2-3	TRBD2	CASSSGLAGGSNTQYF	TGTGCCAGCAGTTCCGGACTAGCGGGAGGATCAAATACGCAGTATTTT
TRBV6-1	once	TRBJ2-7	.	CASRITGPNEQYF	TGTGCCAGCCGAATAACAGGGCCTAACGAGCAGTACTTC
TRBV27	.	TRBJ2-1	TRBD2	CASKGQGGTSGNDNVF	TGTGCCAGCAAAGGCCAGGGAGGGACTAGCGGGAACGATAATGTCTTC
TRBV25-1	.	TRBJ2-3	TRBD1	CASRFVTGGTDTQYF	TGTGCCAGCAGGTTCGTAACAGGGGGCACAGATACGCAGTATTTT
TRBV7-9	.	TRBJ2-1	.	CASSSSSYNEQFF	TGTGCCAGCAGCTCGAGCTCCTACAATGAGCAGTTCTTC
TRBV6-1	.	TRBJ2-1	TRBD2	CASSASGTSGIWQFF	TGTGCCAGCAGTGCCTCCGGGACTAGCGGGATTTGGCAGTTCTTC
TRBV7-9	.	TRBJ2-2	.	CASSPSYVGDGGTGELFF	TGTGCCAGCAGCCCGTCCTATGTAGGGGATGGCGGCACCGGGGAGCTGTTTTTT
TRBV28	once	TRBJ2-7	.	CASSFRGMGYEQYF	TGTGCCAGCAGTTTCAGGGGAATGGGCTACGAGCAGTACTTC
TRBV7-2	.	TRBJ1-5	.	CASSTQGISNQPQHF	TGTGCCAGCAGCACCCAGGGGATCAGCAATCAGCCCCAGCATTTT
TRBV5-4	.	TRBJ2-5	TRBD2	CASSGPGLAGQETQYF	TGTGCCAGCAGCGGACCGGGACTAGCGGGGCAAGAGACCCAGTACTTC
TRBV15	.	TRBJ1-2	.	CATSRIPGGNYGYTF	TGTGCCACCAGCAGGATACCGGGAGGGAACTATGGCTACACCTTC
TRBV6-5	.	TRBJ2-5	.	CASIRGETQYF	TGTGCCAGCATTCGGGGGGAGACCCAGTACTTC
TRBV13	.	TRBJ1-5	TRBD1	CASSWGTGGNQPQHF	TGTGCCAGCAGCTGGGGGACAGGAGGCAATCAGCCCCAGCATTTT
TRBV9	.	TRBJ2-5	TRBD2	CASSGTSTGETQYF	TGTGCCAGCAGCGGGACTAGTACCGGAGAGACCCAGTACTTC
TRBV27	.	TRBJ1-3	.	CASAERSSGNTIYF	TGTGCCAGCGCCGAACGGAGCTCTGGAAACACCATATATTTT
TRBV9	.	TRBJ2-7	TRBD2	CASSAGTRIYEQYF	TGTGCCAGCAGCGCCGGGACTAGGATATACGAGCAGTACTTC
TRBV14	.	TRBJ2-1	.	CASSQDLLVRDEQFF	TGTGCCAGCAGCCAAGATTTGTTAGTTCGCGATGAGCAGTTCTTC
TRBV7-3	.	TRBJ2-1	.	CASSLTRGASSYNEQFF	TGTGCCAGCAGCTTAACGCGCGGGGCAAGCTCCTACAATGAGCAGTTCTTC
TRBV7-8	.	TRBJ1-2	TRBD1	CASSLRGDRAINYGYTF	TGTGCCAGCAGCCTACGTGGGGACAGGGCGATTAACTATGGCTACACCTTC
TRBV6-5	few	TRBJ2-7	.	CASRGGGTYEQYF	TGTGCCAGCAGGGGGGGAGGTACCTACGAGCAGTACTTC
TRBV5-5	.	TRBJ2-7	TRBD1	CASSPIGDRGSEQYF	TGTGCCAGCAGCCCGATCGGGGACAGGGGAAGCGAGCAGTACTTC
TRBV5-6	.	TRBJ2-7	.	CASSLLVRQPQEYEQYF	TGTGCCAGCAGCTTGCTTGTACGACAGCCCCAAGAATACGAGCAGTACTTC
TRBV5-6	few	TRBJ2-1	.	CASSYWGGSSYNEQFF	TGTGCCAGCAGCTATTGGGGCGGCAGCTCCTACAATGAGCAGTTCTTC
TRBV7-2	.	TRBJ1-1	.	CASSAQGWGYTEAFF	TGTGCCAGCAGCGCCCAGGGCTGGGGCTACACTGAAGCTTTCTTT
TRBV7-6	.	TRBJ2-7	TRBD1	CASSSRRGPGEQYF	TGTGCCAGCAGCTCCCGAAGGGGGCCTGGGGAGCAGTACTTC
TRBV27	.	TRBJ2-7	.	CASSRRLAPDEQYF	TGTGCCAGCAGCCGGAGGTTGGCCCCGGACGAGCAGTACTTC
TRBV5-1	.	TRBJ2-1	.	CASSAYNEQFF	TGCGCCAGCAGCGCGTACAATGAGCAGTTCTTC
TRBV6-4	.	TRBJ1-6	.	CASSVSYNSPLHF	TGTGCCAGCAGTGTCAGCTATAATTCACCCCTCCACTTT
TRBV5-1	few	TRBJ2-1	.	CASSLGQVGYNEQFF	TGCGCCAGCAGCTTGGGGCAGGTTGGGTACAATGAGCAGTTCTTC